This TCR beta chain was obtained from a study of T cells in Graves' hyperthyroidism and ophthalmopathy. Study as a whole: The authors collected peripheral blood at initial diagnosis, before any treatment. Study outcomes and limitations: The model forecast ophthalmopathy, anticipating it by a median approximately 6.2 months before onset.

Each patient was aged 18 to 65 and had newly diagnosed hyperthyroidism of under 2 months' duration. The sample holds a few counts of this clonotype. Antigen specificity is unknown. RNA transcripts were the template for amplifying TCR beta CDR3 regions. A first-round RT-PCR of the TCR CDR3 used the HTBI primer set. MiXCR, applied by TCRdb to the multiplex PCR reads, yields one record per CDR3 protein. The sample shows some 620,000 distinct CDR3 sequences, roughly 17% of them seen only once. The CDR3 is 15 amino acids. Germline CDR1 and CDR2: SGDLS and YYNGEE. V trimming: 3 bases; J trimming: 3 bases; junction bases outside the gene matches: 7.

Specimen: blood. This clonotype originated in a woman aged 25-40 years with Graves' hyperthyroidism. The chain links TRBV9 to TRBJ2-7; 9 nucleotides align to TRBD1. The CDR3 bases are TGTGCCAGCAGCGAGGGGACAGGGAACTACTACGAGCAGTACTTC. Translation gives CASSEGTGNYYEQYF. Full variable domain (missing parts from reference TRBV9 and TRBJ2-7): DSGVTQTPKHLITATGQRVTLRCSPRSGDLSVYWYQQSLDQGLQFLIQYYNGEERAKGNILERFSAQQFPDLHSELNLSSLELGDSALYFCASSEGTGNYYEQYFGPGTRLTVT.